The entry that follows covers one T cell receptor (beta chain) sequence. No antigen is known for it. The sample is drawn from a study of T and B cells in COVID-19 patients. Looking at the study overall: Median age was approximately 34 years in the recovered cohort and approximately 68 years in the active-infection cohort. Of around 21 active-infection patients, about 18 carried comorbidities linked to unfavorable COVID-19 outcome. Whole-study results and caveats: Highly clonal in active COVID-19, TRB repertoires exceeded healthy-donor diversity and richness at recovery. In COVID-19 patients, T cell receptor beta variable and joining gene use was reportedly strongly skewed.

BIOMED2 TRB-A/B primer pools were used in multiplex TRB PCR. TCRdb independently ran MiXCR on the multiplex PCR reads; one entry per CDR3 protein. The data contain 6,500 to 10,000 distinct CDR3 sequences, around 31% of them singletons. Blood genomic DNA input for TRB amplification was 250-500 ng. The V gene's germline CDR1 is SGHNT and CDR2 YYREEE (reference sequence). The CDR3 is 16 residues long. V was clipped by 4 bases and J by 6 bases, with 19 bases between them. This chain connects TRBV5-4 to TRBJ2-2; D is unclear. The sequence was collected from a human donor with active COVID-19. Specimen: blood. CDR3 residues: CASSDRVGPASGELFF. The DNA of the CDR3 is TGTGCCAGCAGCGATCGGGTCGGGCCGGCATCCGGGGAGCTGTTTTTT.